This T cell receptor beta chain stems from a study of a mutant IDH1 vaccine in newly diagnosed glioma. About the research overall: The initiation of vaccination occurred 4-6 weeks after radiotherapy alone, or with temozolomide cycles. Standard pretreatment was either radiotherapy, temozolomide, or, for most, radiochemotherapy with temozolomide. Treated patients had a mean age of roughly 40 years and a roughly 62% male, around 38% female split. Findings of the study overall: Patients mounted vaccine-induced immune responses in around 93% of cases.

Sequenced by immunoSEQ multiplex PCR; TCRdb stores in-frame clones only, minus some. The sample lists some 48,000 clones, roughly 78% occurring once. Regarding this clone: Its antigen is as yet unknown.

As to time point: week 5, during vaccination. Doses comprised 300 ug of mutant IDH1 20-mer peptide each, plus topical imiquimod. CDR1 and CDR2 (germline): GTSNPN, SVGIG (reference sequence). The CDR3 loop spans 14 amino acids. Trimming removed 2 bases from V and 9 bases from J; junction bases left unmatched: 9. V is TRBV30 and J is TRBJ2-5; 10 positions match TRBD1. The origin of this receptor is a woman aged 40 to 49 with glioma. The specimen was PBMCs, collected from a glioma patient whose treatment included an IDH1 peptide vaccine. Here the CDR3 reads CAWSSGTGERAQYF. The CDR3, as DNA: TGTGCCTGGAGTTCCGGGACAGGGGAGAGGGCCCAGTACTTC.